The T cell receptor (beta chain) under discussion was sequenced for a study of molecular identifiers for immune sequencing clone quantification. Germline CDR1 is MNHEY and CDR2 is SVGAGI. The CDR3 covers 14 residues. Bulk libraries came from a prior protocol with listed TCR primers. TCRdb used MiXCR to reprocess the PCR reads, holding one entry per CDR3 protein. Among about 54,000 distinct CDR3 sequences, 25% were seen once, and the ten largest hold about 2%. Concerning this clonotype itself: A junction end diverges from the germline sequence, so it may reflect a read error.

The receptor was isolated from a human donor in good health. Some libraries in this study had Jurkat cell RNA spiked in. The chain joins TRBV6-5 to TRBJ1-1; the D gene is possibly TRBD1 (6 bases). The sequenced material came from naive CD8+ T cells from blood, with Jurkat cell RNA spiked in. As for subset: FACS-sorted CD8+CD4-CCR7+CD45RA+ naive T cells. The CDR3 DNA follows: TGTGCCAGCAGTTACGGGGGGCTCGGCACTGAAGGTTTCTTT. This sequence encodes CASSYGGLGTEGFF.